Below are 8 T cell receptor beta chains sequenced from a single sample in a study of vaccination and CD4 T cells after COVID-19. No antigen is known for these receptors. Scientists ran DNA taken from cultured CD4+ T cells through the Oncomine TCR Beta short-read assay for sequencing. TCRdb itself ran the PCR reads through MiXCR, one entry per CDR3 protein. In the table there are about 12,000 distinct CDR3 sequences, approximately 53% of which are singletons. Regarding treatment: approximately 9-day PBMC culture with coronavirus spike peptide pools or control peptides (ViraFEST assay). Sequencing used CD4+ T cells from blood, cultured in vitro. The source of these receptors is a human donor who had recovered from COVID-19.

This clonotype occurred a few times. The CDR3 bases are TGTGCCAGCAGTCCGAGGCGGTCTAGCAATCAGCCCCAGCATTTT. It encodes CASSPRRSSNQPQHF. V is TRBV28 and J is TRBJ1-5, with unresolved D. Germline CDR1 is MDHEN and CDR2 is SYDVKM. This CDR3 has 15 residues. The V end lost 5 bases, the J end lost 0 bases, and 11 bases lay between the germline ends.

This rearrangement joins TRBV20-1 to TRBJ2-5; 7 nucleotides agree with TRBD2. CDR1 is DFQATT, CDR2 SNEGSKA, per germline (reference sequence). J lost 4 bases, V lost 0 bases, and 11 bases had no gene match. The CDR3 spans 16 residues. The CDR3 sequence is CSAREARRTSLETQYF. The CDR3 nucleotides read TGCAGTGCTAGAGAAGCGAGAAGGACTAGTTTAGAGACCCAGTACTTC.

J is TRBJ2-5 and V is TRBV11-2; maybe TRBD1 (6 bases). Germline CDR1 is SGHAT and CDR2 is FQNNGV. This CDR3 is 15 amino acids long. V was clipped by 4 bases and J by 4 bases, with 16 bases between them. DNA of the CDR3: TGTGCCAGCAGCTCCCCGAGGGGGTATGGAGAGACCCAGTACTTC. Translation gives CASSSPRGYGETQYF.

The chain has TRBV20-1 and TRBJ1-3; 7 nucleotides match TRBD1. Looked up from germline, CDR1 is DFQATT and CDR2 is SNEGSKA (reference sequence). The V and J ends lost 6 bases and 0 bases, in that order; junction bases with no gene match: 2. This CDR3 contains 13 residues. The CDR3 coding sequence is TGCAGTGCCAGGGACAGCTCTGGAAACACCATATATTTT. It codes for CSARDSSGNTIYF.

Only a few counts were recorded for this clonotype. The CDR3 sequence: CSAQTAYLVNTEAFF. CDR3 in DNA: TGCAGTGCGCAGACAGCTTACTTAGTAAACACTGAAGCTTTCTTT. V is TRBV20-1 and J is TRBJ1-1; a weak D match, TRBD1 (5 bases). The V end lost 6 bases, the J end lost 2 bases, and 19 bases lay between the germline ends. There are 15 residues in the CDR3. The germline gives CDR1 DFQATT, CDR2 SNEGSKA (reference sequence).

This CDR3 is CASGEGRGPQHF. The DNA for the CDR3 is TGTGCCAGCGGCGAGGGCAGGGGGCCCCAGCATTTT. The rearrangement joins TRBV7-9 to TRBJ1-5; D possibly corresponds to TRBD1 (6 bases). Germline CDR1 is SEHNR and CDR2 is FQNEAQ (reference sequence). V was pared by 8 bases and J by 9 bases, with 14 bases between. This CDR3 contains 12 residues.

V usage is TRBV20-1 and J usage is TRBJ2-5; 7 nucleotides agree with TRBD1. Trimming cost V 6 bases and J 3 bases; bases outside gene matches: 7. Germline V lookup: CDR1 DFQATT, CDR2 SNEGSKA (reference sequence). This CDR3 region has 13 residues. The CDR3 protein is CSATGQIKETQYF. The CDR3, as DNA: TGCAGTGCGACGGGACAGATAAAAGAGACCCAGTACTTC.

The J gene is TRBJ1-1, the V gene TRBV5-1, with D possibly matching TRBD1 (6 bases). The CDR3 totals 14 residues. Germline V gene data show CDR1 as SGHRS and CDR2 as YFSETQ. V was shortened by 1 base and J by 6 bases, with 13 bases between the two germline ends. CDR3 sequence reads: CASSLMLQGPEAFF. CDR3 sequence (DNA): TGCGCCAGCAGCTTGATGTTACAGGGACCTGAAGCTTTCTTT.